The rows below give T cell receptor beta chains drawn from one sample of a study of OX40 agonist ivuxolimab in advanced cancers. Some clones are missing from TCRdb's copy, which holds only in-frame ones; the method was immunoSEQ multiplex PCR. The table records about 50,000 clones, about 88% of them present only once. This material consisted of CD4+ or CD8+ T cells sorted from blood, taken in a trial of the OX40 agonist ivuxolimab. These receptors originate from an adult with an advanced solid tumor such as melanoma, head and neck, liver or kidney cancer. Both conserved end residues are part of each CDR3. A D gene is named only where the DNA matches it firmly. Size values are once, few and many counts, or a class for expanded clones, and some rows have none.

CDR3 DNA	CDR3 protein	D gene	J gene	V gene	clone size	CDR3 length
TGTGCCAGCAGTTCCGCGCCGGGATGGAACACCGGGGAGCTGTTTTTT	CASSSAPGWNTGELFF	.	TRBJ2-2	TRBV28	once	16
TGTGCCAGCAGTTTAAGGCGGGGCTCATGGGATTCACCCCTCCACTTT	CASSLRRGSWDSPLHF	.	TRBJ1-6	TRBV27	.	16
TGTGCCAGCAGCTCTCCGGGACTAGCGGGAGCGAGGGAGCAGTTCTTC	CASSSPGLAGAREQFF	TRBD2	TRBJ2-1	TRBV7-3	.	16
TGTGCCACCAGCCCGGAGGGCCTGGGGCGGGAGACCCAGTACTTC	CATSPEGLGRETQYF	.	TRBJ2-5	TRBV15	.	15
TGTGCCAGCAGCGTAGAACCGGCGTCCAATTCACCCCTCCACTTT	CASSVEPASNSPLHF	.	TRBJ1-6	TRBV9	.	15
TGTGCCAGCAGCGTAGGTCGGAACTATGGCTACACCTTC	CASSVGRNYGYTF	.	TRBJ1-2	TRBV9	.	13
TGTGCCAGCAGTGACACAACAGGGGGGAGATTGAACACTGAAGCTTTCTTT	CASSDTTGGRLNTEAFF	TRBD1	TRBJ1-1	TRBV6-1	.	17
TGTGCCAGCAGCTCTGCTGACGGCATTCAGAACACTGAAGCTTTCTTT	CASSSADGIQNTEAFF	.	TRBJ1-1	TRBV11-2	.	16
TGTGCCAGCAGCCTTGATCCCTACAATGAGCAGTTCTTC	CASSLDPYNEQFF	.	TRBJ2-1	TRBV6-1	.	13
TGCGCCAGCAGCACCCCCGTCGGCAGGGCCGAGACCCAGTACTTC	CASSTPVGRAETQYF	.	TRBJ2-5	TRBV4-1	.	15
TGTGCCAGCAGCTTCAAAACAGGGTCCCTCAATAATTCACCCCTCCACTTT	CASSFKTGSLNNSPLHF	.	TRBJ1-6	TRBV7-9	.	17
TGTGCCAGCAGCGTAGCAGGGCTCCATTCACCCCTCCACTTT	CASSVAGLHSPLHF	.	TRBJ1-6	TRBV9	once	14
TGTGCCAGCAGCATCCGCAGGGGGTTGAACACTGAAGCTTTCTTT	CASSIRRGLNTEAFF	TRBD1	TRBJ1-1	TRBV5-4	.	15
TGTGCCAGCAGTTTAGACCAGCGGGAGGTTGGTATGGGTGAGCAGTTCTTC	CASSLDQREVGMGEQFF	TRBD2	TRBJ2-1	TRBV28	.	17
TGTGCCAGCAGTGGGCCAAGAGTTTCTAGCGGGGGGCCCCAATACTACGAGCAGTACTTC	CASSGPRVSSGGPQYYEQYF	TRBD2	TRBJ2-7	TRBV28	once	20
TGTGCCAGCGACCGTGTACTAAGCACAGATACGCAGTATTTT	CASDRVLSTDTQYF	.	TRBJ2-3	TRBV2	.	14
TGTGCCAGCGCCGGGACAGGGTTCCAAGAGACCCAGTACTTC	CASAGTGFQETQYF	TRBD1	TRBJ2-5	TRBV7-8	.	14
TGTGCCAGCCACATTGCGGGCGCGCTCGGAGAGACCCAGTACTTC	CASHIAGALGETQYF	.	TRBJ2-5	TRBV18	once	15
TGTGCCAGCAGTTTGCCCGGACAGGGGGCTTTCTTTAATTCACCCCTCCACTTT	CASSLPGQGAFFNSPLHF	TRBD1	TRBJ1-6	TRBV28	.	18
TGTGCCAGCAGTAGGGGACAGGGGGGGGTCTACGAGCAGTACTTC	CASSRGQGGVYEQYF	TRBD1	TRBJ2-7	TRBV6-5	.	15
TGTGCCAGTGCCGCACAGGGGGCGCGGAGTGAGCTGTTTTTT	CASAAQGARSELFF	TRBD1	TRBJ2-2	TRBV19	.	14
TGTGCCAGCAGTGACTCGAGACAGCGGACTAAAACTTCTAGCACAGATACGCAGTATTTT	CASSDSRQRTKTSSTDTQYF	.	TRBJ2-3	TRBV6-4	.	20
TGTGCCAGCAGTGAGATGGGAACTGAAGCTTTCTTT	CASSEMGTEAFF	.	TRBJ1-1	TRBV6-5	.	12
TGTGCCAGCGGAACGGACAGGGGCGTTGCAGATACGCAGTATTTT	CASGTDRGVADTQYF	TRBD1	TRBJ2-3	TRBV6-5	.	15
TGTGCCAGCAGTGAGGTTGGGGGGATCTGGGAGCAGTACTTC	CASSEVGGIWEQYF	.	TRBJ2-7	TRBV2	.	14
TGTGCCACCAGCAGAGATCCCAGGGCCAAGACAGATACGCAGTATTTT	CATSRDPRAKTDTQYF	.	TRBJ2-3	TRBV15	.	16
TGTGCCAGCTCACCGAAACAGGGCACTGAAGCTTTCTTT	CASSPKQGTEAFF	.	TRBJ1-1	TRBV18	.	13
TGTGCCTGGGGGGGTTATGGGGCAACTAATGAAAAACTGTTTTTT	CAWGGYGATNEKLFF	.	TRBJ1-4	TRBV30	.	15
TGTGCCAGCAGTGGGGGGTTTGTCGGTGGAAACACCATATATTTT	CASSGGFVGGNTIYF	.	TRBJ1-3	TRBV28	.	15
TGTGCCAGCAGTTTAACGCAGGGGACCTATGGCTACACCTTC	CASSLTQGTYGYTF	.	TRBJ1-2	TRBV28	.	14
TGTGCCAGCAGCAGGACCCTGAACACTGAAGCTTTCTTT	CASSRTLNTEAFF	.	TRBJ1-1	TRBV6-6	.	13
TGCAGTCAGGGTCAGCCCTACGAGCAGTACTTC	CSQGQPYEQYF	.	TRBJ2-7	TRBV20-1	.	11
TGTGCCAGCAGTGAAAGAGGGTTGAGCAATCAGCCCCAGCATTTT	CASSERGLSNQPQHF	.	TRBJ1-5	TRBV2	.	15
TGTGCCAGCAGCCAAGATACAGGGTATCTCCGCGAGCAGTACTTC	CASSQDTGYLREQYF	.	TRBJ2-7	TRBV14	few	15
TGTGCCAGCAGCTTAACAGGGACCTGGGAGAGGACTGAAGCTTTCTTT	CASSLTGTWERTEAFF	.	TRBJ1-1	TRBV7-9	.	16
TGTGCCAGTAGTAAAACAGGGACGGGAACAGATACGCAGTATTTT	CASSKTGTGTDTQYF	.	TRBJ2-3	TRBV19	.	15
TGCGCCAGCAGCCCGGGGGGGTACGATCCCCTACGATTGGTCCCCTACGAGCAGTACTTC	CASSPGGYDPLRLVPYEQYF	TRBD2	TRBJ2-7	TRBV4-1	once	20
TGTGCCAGCAGGCAAAGCGGGACGAACACCGGGGAGCTGTTTTTT	CASRQSGTNTGELFF	TRBD2	TRBJ2-2	TRBV6-5	.	15
TGCGCCAGCAGCTTTGACCAGGGTGGCTACACCTTC	CASSFDQGGYTF	.	TRBJ1-2	TRBV5-1	.	12
TGTGCCAGCAGTGTCCAGCAAGCCCAAGAGACCCAGTACTTC	CASSVQQAQETQYF	.	TRBJ2-5	TRBV2	.	14
TGTGCCAGCAGCCAAGACCTAGATACGCAGTATTTT	CASSQDLDTQYF	.	TRBJ2-3	TRBV4-2	.	12
TGTGCCAGCAGCTCGACTAGCGCTTATGATACGCAGTATTTT	CASSSTSAYDTQYF	TRBD2	TRBJ2-3	TRBV5-4	.	14
TGCGCCAGCAGTGCCAGCTTCAATGAGCAGTTCTTC	CASSASFNEQFF	.	TRBJ2-1	TRBV10-1	.	12
TGCGCCAGCAGTGAGAAGGGTGGCGAGCAGTACTTC	CASSEKGGEQYF	.	TRBJ2-7	TRBV10-1	.	12
TGTGCCTGGACCCGACGTCGGGTCGGAGGCAAAAACATTCAGTACTTC	CAWTRRRVGGKNIQYF	.	TRBJ2-4	TRBV30	.	16
TGCGCCAGCAGCTTAAATCCCCAGGGGGCCTACGAGCAGTACTTC	CASSLNPQGAYEQYF	TRBD1	TRBJ2-7	TRBV5-1	.	15
TGTGCCAGCAGCTTGAAAGAACGGAACACTGAAGCTTTCTTT	CASSLKERNTEAFF	.	TRBJ1-1	TRBV7-9	.	14
TGTGCCAGCAGTTTCGGAGAGTTTAGGGATACGCAGTATTTT	CASSFGEFRDTQYF	.	TRBJ2-3	TRBV27	.	14
TGTGCCAGCAGTCTAGACCCTAGAAACAGGGGGCACAATGAGCAGTTCTTC	CASSLDPRNRGHNEQFF	TRBD1	TRBJ2-1	TRBV28	.	17
TGTGCCAGCAGCCACTATTACGAGCAGTACTTC	CASSHYYEQYF	.	TRBJ2-7	TRBV6-6	once	11
TGCGCCAGCAGCTTGGAGGGGCTCAACACTGAAGCTTTCTTT	CASSLEGLNTEAFF	.	TRBJ1-1	TRBV5-1	.	14
TGTGCCAGCAGCCCGGGACAGGGCGCAGTCGGCGAGCAGTACTTC	CASSPGQGAVGEQYF	TRBD1	TRBJ2-7	TRBV7-3	once	15
TGCGCCAGCAGTCAATACGCGGACGGCCCCATGAACACTGAAGCTTTCTTT	CASSQYADGPMNTEAFF	.	TRBJ1-1	TRBV23-1	.	17
TGTGCCAGTGAGGAAGGTGGCTACACCTTC	CASEEGGYTF	.	TRBJ1-2	TRBV28	.	10
TGTGCCAGCAGGTCGGGACTAGCAATGAGGGTAACGCAGTTCTTC	CASRSGLAMRVTQFF	TRBD2	TRBJ2-1	TRBV5-8	.	15
TGTGCCATCAGTGAGTCTCCGGGGGTTCAGCCCCAGCATTTT	CAISESPGVQPQHF	.	TRBJ1-5	TRBV10-3	.	14
TGTGCCAGCACTCCCGACTCGACTAGCACAGATACGCAGTATTTT	CASTPDSTSTDTQYF	.	TRBJ2-3	TRBV6-4	once	15
TGTGCCAGCAGCTCGGGCCCTTTGGGGGGCTACACCTTC	CASSSGPLGGYTF	.	TRBJ1-2	TRBV7-8	once	13
TGTGCCAGTAGTGCCAGAAGGGCTGAGAACACTGAAGCTTTCTTT	CASSARRAENTEAFF	.	TRBJ1-1	TRBV19	.	15